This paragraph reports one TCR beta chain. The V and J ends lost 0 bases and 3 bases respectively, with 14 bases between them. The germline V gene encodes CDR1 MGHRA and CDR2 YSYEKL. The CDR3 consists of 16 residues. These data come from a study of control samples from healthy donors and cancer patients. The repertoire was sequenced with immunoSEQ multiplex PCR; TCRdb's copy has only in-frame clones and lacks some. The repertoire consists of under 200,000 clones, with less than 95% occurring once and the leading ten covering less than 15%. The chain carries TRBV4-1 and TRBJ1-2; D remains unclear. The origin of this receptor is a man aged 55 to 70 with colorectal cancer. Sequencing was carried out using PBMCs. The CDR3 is CASSQDNQVPYYGYTF. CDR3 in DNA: TGCGCCAGCAGCCAAGACAACCAGGTCCCCTACTATGGCTACACCTTC.